The present T cell receptor (beta chain) was sequenced within a study of cytomegalovirus exposure and HLA in healthy donors. Study-level results: As confirmed in vitro, a few CMV-associated chains were specific for CMV antigens.

Use of 60 Vbeta and 13 Jbeta primers characterized the PCR. Method: immunoSEQ multiplex PCR; TCRdb's copy keeps in-frame clones and lacks some. The table lists 150,000 to 200,000 clones, over 60% of them singletons. Of note for this clone: Its antigen is not known.

There are 14 residues in the CDR3. V lost 2 bases and J lost 5, with 13 bases in between. The germline V gene has CDR1 SGHRS and CDR2 YFSETQ. Sequencing used PBMCs. The TCR originated in a man aged 50 or older in good health and CMV-seropositive. The genes are TRBV5-1 and TRBJ1-1; a weak D match, TRBD1 (6 bases). CDR3 in DNA: TGCGCCAGCAGCTTCGAACCAGGGGTTACTGAAGCTTTCTTT. The encoded protein is CASSFEPGVTEAFF.